The present T cell receptor beta chain was sequenced within a study of T cell changes during pregnancy in multiple sclerosis. The germline V and J ends were trimmed by 6 bases and 8 bases, with 13 bases remaining between them. Looked up from germline, CDR1 is MNHNS and CDR2 is SASEGT. The length of the CDR3 is 12 residues. Assay: immunoSEQ multiplex PCR; the TCRdb copy retains only in-frame clones and omits some. The sample has tens of thousands of clones; over 80% are singletons. The source material was CD8+ T cells from peripheral blood mononuclear cells, sampled in the first trimester of pregnancy. The chain carries TRBV6-1 and TRBJ1-1; the D is unclear. The clonotype comes from a female donor with multiple sclerosis, enrolled in a pregnancy study. Here the CDR3 reads CASSGMSEEAFF. DNA for the CDR3: TGTGCCAGCAGCGGGATGTCAGAAGAAGCTTTCTTT.